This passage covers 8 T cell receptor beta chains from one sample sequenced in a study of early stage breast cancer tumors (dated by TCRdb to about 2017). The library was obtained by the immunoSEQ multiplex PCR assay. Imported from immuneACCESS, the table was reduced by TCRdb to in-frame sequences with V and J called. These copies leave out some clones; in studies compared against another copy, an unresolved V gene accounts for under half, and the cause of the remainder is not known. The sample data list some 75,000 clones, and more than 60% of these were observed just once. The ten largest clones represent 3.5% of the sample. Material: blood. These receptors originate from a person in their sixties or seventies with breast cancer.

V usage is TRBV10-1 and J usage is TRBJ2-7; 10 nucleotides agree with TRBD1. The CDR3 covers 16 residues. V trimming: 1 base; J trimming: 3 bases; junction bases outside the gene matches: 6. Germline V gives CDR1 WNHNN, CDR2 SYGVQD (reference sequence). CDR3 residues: CASSEFLGQGNYEQYF. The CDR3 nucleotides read TGCGCCAGCAGTGAGTTTTTGGGACAGGGGAACTACGAGCAGTACTTC.

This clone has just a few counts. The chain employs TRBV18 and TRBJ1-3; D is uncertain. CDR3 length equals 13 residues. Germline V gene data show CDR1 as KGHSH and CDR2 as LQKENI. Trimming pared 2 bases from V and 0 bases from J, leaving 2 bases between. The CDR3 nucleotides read TGTGCCAGCTCACCAAGCTCTGGAAACACCATATATTTT. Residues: CASSPSSGNTIYF.

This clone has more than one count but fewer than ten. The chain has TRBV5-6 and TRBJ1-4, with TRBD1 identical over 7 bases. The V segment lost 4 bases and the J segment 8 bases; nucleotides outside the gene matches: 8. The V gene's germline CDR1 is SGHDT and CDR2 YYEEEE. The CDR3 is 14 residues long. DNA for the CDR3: TGTGCCAGCAGCGATACAGGGGATAGGGAAAAACTGTTTTTT. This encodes CASSDTGDREKLFF.

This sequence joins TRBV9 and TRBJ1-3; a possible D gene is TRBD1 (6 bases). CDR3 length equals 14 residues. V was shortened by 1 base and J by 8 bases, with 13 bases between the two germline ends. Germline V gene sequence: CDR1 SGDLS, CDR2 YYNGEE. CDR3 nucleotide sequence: TGTGCCAGCAGCGTAAGGCCCTCAGGGGACACCATATATTTT. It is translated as CASSVRPSGDTIYF.

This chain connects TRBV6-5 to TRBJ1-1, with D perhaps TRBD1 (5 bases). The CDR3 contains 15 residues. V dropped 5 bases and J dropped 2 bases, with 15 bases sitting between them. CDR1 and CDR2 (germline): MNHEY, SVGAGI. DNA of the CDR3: TGTGCCAGCAGTCCGTTTTTGGACATAAACACTGAAGCTTTCTTT. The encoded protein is CASSPFLDINTEAFF.

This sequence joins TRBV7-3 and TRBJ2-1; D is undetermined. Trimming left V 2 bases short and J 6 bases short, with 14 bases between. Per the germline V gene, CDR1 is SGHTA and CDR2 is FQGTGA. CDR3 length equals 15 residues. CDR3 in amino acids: CASSLDADSSNEQFF. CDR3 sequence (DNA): TGTGCCAGCAGCTTAGACGCCGATAGTAGCAATGAGCAGTTCTTC.

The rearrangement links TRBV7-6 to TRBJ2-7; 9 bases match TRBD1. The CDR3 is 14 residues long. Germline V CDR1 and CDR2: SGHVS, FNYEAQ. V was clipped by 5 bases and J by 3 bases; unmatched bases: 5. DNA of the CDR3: TGTGCCAGCAGCGTGGGACAGGGTAACTACGAGCAGTACTTC. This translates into CASSVGQGNYEQYF. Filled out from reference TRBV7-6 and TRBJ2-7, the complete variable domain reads GAGVSQSPRYKVTKRGQDVALRCDPISGHVSLYWYRQALGQGPEFLTYFNYEAQQDKSGLPNDRFSAERPEGSISTLTIQRTEQRDSAMYRCASSVGQGNYEQYFGPGTRLTVT.

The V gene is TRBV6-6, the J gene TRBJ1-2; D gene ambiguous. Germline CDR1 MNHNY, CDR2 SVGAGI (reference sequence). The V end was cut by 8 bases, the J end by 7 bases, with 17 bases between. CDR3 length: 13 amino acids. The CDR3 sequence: CASLGPEGAGYTF. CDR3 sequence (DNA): TGTGCCAGCTTAGGCCCCGAGGGAGCTGGCTACACCTTC.